This T cell receptor (beta chain) is drawn from a study of cytomegalovirus exposure and HLA in healthy donors. General study points: Most sequenced TCRs were rare (though some public TCRs occurred in many donors).

60 Vbeta and 13 Jbeta primers were used in PCR. Data came from immunoSEQ multiplex PCR; TCRdb stores just in-frame clones and leaves some out. The table records about 160,000 clones, 70% to 90% of them present only once. As for this clone: Its antigen is still unknown.

The sequenced sample was PBMCs. The receptor's source is a woman between 18 and 29 years old in good health and CMV-seronegative.

CDR3 DNA: TGTGCCAGCAGCAACGGACTCCCCAGGGAGACCCAGTACTTC. This translates into CASSNGLPRETQYF. V and J are TRBV11-2 and TRBJ2-5, with D maybe TRBD2 (5 bases). Trimming cost V 5 bases and J 5 bases, with 15 bases left between them. The length of the CDR3 is 14 residues. CDR1 and CDR2 from the germline V gene are SGHAT and FQNNGV.